This T cell receptor (beta chain) comes out of a study of response to subunit inactivated influenza vaccine. In this sample, this clonotype turned up many times. TCRdb used MiXCR to reprocess the RT-PCR reads, holding one entry per CDR3 protein. This table has about 540,000 distinct CDR3 sequences, approximately 22% appearing once. This same sample was also part of a study on T cells expressing NK-cell markers. That investigation notes: TCR beta cDNA was generated via 5'RACE template switching incorporating UMIs. In several experiments, sorting was restricted to alpha-beta TCR T cells by an anti-gamma-delta TCR antibody. Expanded NKG2C+ T cell clones were not confirmed as HCMV-specific.

The TCR comes from a man aged 45 to 65 who received an inactivated influenza vaccine. Specimen: CD4+ T cells sorted from PBMCs, collected 12 days after vaccination.

The CDR3 reads CASTQRPGTEQAFF. DNA for the CDR3: TGTGCCAGCACCCAGAGGCCCGGGACAGAACAAGCTTTCTTT. The gene calls are TRBV12-3 or TRBV12-4 and TRBJ1-1; 7 positions match TRBD1. Trimming cost V 7 bases and J 9 bases; bases outside gene matches: 14. The CDR3 consists of 14 residues.